Listed here are 20 T cell receptor beta chains from one sample, sequenced in a study of shared clonotypes between healthy human individuals. TCRdb's table, derived via immunoSEQ multiplex PCR, lists solely in-frame clones and lacks some. This sample has around 2,000,000 clones, with about 92% found just once. CD45RO-negative, CCR7-selected cells formed the naive CD8 fraction, which excluded terminally differentiated effector memory CD45RA+ cells. The sequenced sample was naive CD8+ T cells from PBMCs. The receptors were sampled from a man between 18 and 35 years old in good health. Some clones in this sample may be carry-over from other donors' samples.

The chain employs TRBV5-1 and TRBJ2-3; 8 bases line up with TRBD1. The germline gives CDR1 SGHRS, CDR2 YFSETQ. V was pared by 3 bases and J by 5 bases, with 5 bases of the junction left unmatched. There are 14 residues in the CDR3. CDR3: CASSSTGVGDTQYF. CDR3 bases: TGCGCCAGCAGCTCGACAGGGGTGGGAGATACGCAGTATTTT.

The J gene is TRBJ2-7, the V gene TRBV5-1, with D perhaps TRBD1 or TRBD2 (5 bases each). There are 17 residues in the CDR3. The ends were cut back, 0 bases at V and 1 base at J, with 17 bases in the middle. Germline CDR1 is SGHRS and CDR2 is YFSETQ. The CDR3 loop reads CASSLAPRDPLSYEQYF. The CDR3 DNA follows: TGCGCCAGCAGCTTGGCGCCCCGGGACCCCTTATCCTACGAGCAGTACTTC. The whole variable domain, filled in from reference TRBV5-1 and TRBJ2-7, reads KAGVTQTPRYLIKTRGQQVTLSCSPISGHRSVSWYQQTPGQGLQFLFEYFSETQRNKGNFPGRFSGRQFSNSRSEMNVSTLELGDSALYLCASSLAPRDPLSYEQYFGPGTRLTVT.

Notes on this clone: This sample also contains other DNA sequences that code for the same CDR3. CDR3 region: CASSLIGDLSYEQYF. The CDR3, as DNA: TGTGCCAGCAGTTTAATAGGGGACCTTTCCTACGAGCAGTACTTC. The gene calls are TRBV28 and TRBJ2-7; D assignment may be TRBD1 or TRBD2 (5 bases each). The germline V and J ends were trimmed by 2 bases and 1 base, with 12 bases remaining between them. This CDR3 region has 15 residues. The V gene's germline CDR1 is MDHEN and CDR2 SYDVKM.

As for this clone: Other DNA sequences in the sample encode the same CDR3. CDR3 residues: CASSMGVEAFF. CDR3 nucleotides: TGTGCCAGTAGTATGGGGGTTGAAGCTTTCTTT. The V gene is TRBV19, the J gene TRBJ1-1, with D maybe TRBD1 (5 bases). The CDR3 loop spans 11 amino acids. Germline V gene lookup returns CDR1 LNHDA and CDR2 SQIVND (reference sequence). V lost 3 bases, J lost 7 bases, and 6 bases lay in between.

V gene TRBV28 combines with J gene TRBJ2-1, with D perhaps TRBD2 (6 bases). The CDR3 is 13 amino acids. The germline CDR1 and CDR2 sequences are MDHEN and SYDVKM. V was cut by 5 bases and J by 8 bases, with 13 bases left in between. CDR3 protein: CASSGGNWDEQFF. CDR3 nucleotide sequence: TGTGCCAGCAGTGGGGGGAATTGGGATGAGCAGTTCTTC.

As DNA, the CDR3 is TGCAGCGTTGCCGGGACAGATAACTATGGCTACACCTTC. Its translation is CSVAGTDNYGYTF. The rearrangement uses TRBV29-1 and TRBJ1-2, with 7 bases matching TRBD1. The germline CDR1 and CDR2 sequences are SQVTM and ANQGSEA. The CDR3 has 13 amino acids. The V and J ends lost 4 bases and 1 base, in that order; junction bases with no gene match: 3. Using reference TRBV29-1 and TRBJ1-2 for the parts outside the CDR3, the full variable domain is SAVISQKPSRDICQRGTSLTIQCQVDSQVTMMFWYRQQPGQSLTLIATANQGSEATYESGFVIDKFPISRPNLTFSTLTVSNMSPEDSSIYLCSVAGTDNYGYTFGSGTRLTVV.

The chain is built from TRBV14 and TRBJ2-7; D is tentatively TRBD1 or TRBD2 (5 bases each). The CDR3 is made up of 15 amino acids. Trimming took 3 bases from V and 3 from J, leaving 15 bases between them. Germline assignment: CDR1 SGHDN and CDR2 FVKESK. The CDR3: CASSQGVTTFYEQYF. CDR3 sequence (DNA): TGTGCCAGCAGCCAGGGGGTGACTACCTTCTACGAGCAGTACTTC.

The V call is TRBV28, the J call TRBJ2-5; D is unclear. The CDR3 runs 15 residues. Per germline, CDR1 MDHEN and CDR2 SYDVKM. V was pared by 5 bases and J by 0 bases, with 13 bases between. CDR3 nucleotide sequence: TGTGCCAGCAGTCCCCTTCCGCCAGACCAAGAGACCCAGTACTTC. This gives the protein CASSPLPPDQETQYF.

The rearrangement uses TRBV7-9 and TRBJ2-7; TRBD2 matches at 9 bases. The CDR3 spans 15 residues. V gave up 3 bases and J gave up 0 bases; unmatched junction bases: 3. Germline values: CDR1 SEHNR, CDR2 FQNEAQ (reference sequence). The CDR3 DNA follows: TGTGCCAGCAGCTTGGGACTAGCAGGCTCCTACGAGCAGTACTTC. Protein: CASSLGLAGSYEQYF. The full variable domain, rest sourced from reference TRBV7-9 and TRBJ2-7, is DTGVSQNPRHKITKRGQNVTFRCDPISEHNRLYWYRQTLGQGPEFLTYFQNEAQLEKSRLLSDRFSAERPKGSFSTLEIQRTEQGDSAMYLCASSLGLAGSYEQYFGPGTRLTVT.

The V gene is TRBV4-2, the J gene TRBJ2-7, with 10 bases aligning to TRBD2. Germline CDR1 and CDR2: LGHNA and YNFKEQ. The CDR3 is 17 residues long. Trimming cost V 5 bases and J 4 bases; bases outside gene matches: 14. The CDR3 nucleotides read TGTGCCAGCAGCACATCAGTCGGAGCGGGAGGGCCATACGAGCAGTACTTC. The encoded protein is CASSTSVGAGGPYEQYF.

V is TRBV15 and J is TRBJ2-3, with 13 bases lining up with TRBD2. CDR1 is LNHNV and CDR2 is YYDKDF in the germline V gene (reference sequence). This CDR3 is built from 19 residues. Trimming at V came to 5 bases and at J to 0 bases, leaving 11 bases not matched to a gene. The CDR3 nucleotides are TGTGCCACCAGCGCTACGACTAGCGGGAGGAGACCTAGCACAGATACGCAGTATTTT. Protein sequence: CATSATTSGRRPSTDTQYF.

V is TRBV5-1 and J is TRBJ2-7; 8 bases line up with TRBD2. V lost 4 bases and J lost 5; bases outside the gene matches: 5. Per the germline V gene, CDR1 is SGHRS and CDR2 is YFSETQ. This CDR3 is built from 13 residues. The CDR3 loop reads CASSPRGGHEQYF. As DNA, the CDR3 is TGCGCCAGCAGCCCACGGGGGGGTCACGAGCAGTACTTC. The full variable domain, in which reference TRBV5-1 and TRBJ2-7 provide the parts outside the CDR3, is KAGVTQTPRYLIKTRGQQVTLSCSPISGHRSVSWYQQTPGQGLQFLFEYFSETQRNKGNFPGRFSGRQFSNSRSEMNVSTLELGDSALYLCASSPRGGHEQYFGPGTRLTVT.

The chain carries TRBV28 and TRBJ2-4; TRBD2 matches at 10 bases. CDR3 length: 21 residues. CDR1 and CDR2 (germline): MDHEN, SYDVKM. Trimming took 5 bases from V and 0 from J; bases not matched to a gene: 19. CDR3 amino acids: CASSPSPHAAGGELAKNIQYF. The CDR3 DNA follows: TGTGCCAGCAGTCCATCCCCTCATGCAGCGGGAGGGGAACTAGCCAAAAACATTCAGTACTTC.

The chain carries TRBV9 and TRBJ2-2; possible D gene TRBD2, 6 bases. Trimming pared 1 base from V and 5 bases from J, leaving 21 bases between. The CDR3 is made up of 18 amino acids. Germline V CDR1 and CDR2: SGDLS, YYNGEE. In nucleotides, the CDR3 is TGTGCCAGCAGCGTAAACCCCGTGGAGGGTCGGACGACCGGGGAGCTGTTTTTT. As protein: CASSVNPVEGRTTGELFF.

The J gene is TRBJ2-2, the V gene TRBV27; D could derive from TRBD1 or TRBD2 (6 bases each). The CDR3 is made up of 15 amino acids. Germline V gives CDR1 MNHEY, CDR2 SMNVEV (reference sequence). The germline V and J ends were trimmed by 4 bases and 5 bases, with 14 bases remaining between them. The CDR3 spells CASSSSGAWTGELFF. CDR3 nucleotide sequence: TGTGCCAGCAGTTCCTCGGGGGCGTGGACCGGGGAGCTGTTTTTT.

The chain links TRBV27 to TRBJ1-2; 9 bases align to TRBD1. In germline, CDR1 is MNHEY, CDR2 SMNVEV (reference sequence). The ends lost 5 bases at V and 8 bases at J; junction bases unmatched: 9. The CDR3 runs 14 residues. In DNA form, the CDR3 reads TGTGCCAGCAGTCCTGGGACAGGGTGGCAGGGCTACACCTTC. As protein: CASSPGTGWQGYTF.

The V gene is TRBV29-1, the J gene TRBJ2-1, with a weak D call TRBD2 (6 bases). Trimming removed 6 bases from V and 3 bases from J, with 12 bases in between. The CDR3 sequence is 13 residues long. Germline V gene sequence: CDR1 SQVTM, CDR2 ANQGSEA. CDR3 protein: CSVPGTFYNEQFF. In DNA form, the CDR3 reads TGCAGCGTCCCCGGGACTTTCTACAATGAGCAGTTCTTC.

The CDR3, as DNA: TGTGCCAGCAGCTTAGCGCGTAGGACAGGGGCCTACGAGCAGTACTTC. This encodes CASSLARRTGAYEQYF. The chain links TRBV7-6 to TRBJ2-7, with 9 bases fitting TRBD1. Trimming at V came to 0 bases and at J to 2 bases, leaving 5 bases not matched to a gene. This CDR3 spans 16 amino acids. Germline CDR1 SGHVS, CDR2 FNYEAQ.

The chain combines TRBV7-7 with TRBJ2-7; 7 bases align to TRBD2. CDR3 length: 14 residues. CDR1 SSHAT and CDR2 FNYEAQ come from the germline V gene (reference sequence). V gave up 5 bases and J gave up 2 bases; unmatched junction bases: 6. CDR3: CASSPGEGAYEQYF. CDR3 DNA sequence: TGTGCCAGCAGCCCCGGGGAGGGCGCCTACGAGCAGTACTTC.

The chain carries TRBV6-5 and TRBJ1-2; D is possibly TRBD1 (6 bases). Germline V gene lookup returns CDR1 MNHEY and CDR2 SVGAGI. This CDR3 has 14 amino acids. Trimming stripped 7 bases from V and 4 bases from J, with 16 bases between. CDR3 nucleotide sequence: TGTGCCAGCACCTTCAGGGGTCCGGGCTATGGCTACACCTTC. Its protein is CASTFRGPGYGYTF.